This T cell receptor (beta chain) was sequenced during a study of blood T cell repertoires in COVID-19. The data were produced by immunoSEQ multiplex PCR, yet TCRdb's version contains in-frame clones alone and is incomplete. The repertoire consists of 100,000 to 150,000 clones, with roughly four fifths occurring once and the leading ten covering about 18%. CDR1 and CDR2 from the germline V gene are MRHNA and SNTAGT. Between the trimmed V and J ends, which lost 11 bases and 3 bases, there was a span of 2 bases. CDR3 length equals 8 residues. Sequenced input: peripheral blood. The source of this sequence is a man aged 25-40 years with COVID-19, enrolled during active disease. This chain connects TRBV6-4 to TRBJ2-7; no firm D call. The CDR3 sequence is CARYEQYF. CDR3 DNA: TGTGCCCGCTACGAGCAGTACTTC.